Here is one T cell receptor beta chain with its context. Its antigen remains unknown. This CDR3 is 16 amino acids long. CDR1 LGHNA and CDR2 YNFKEQ come from the germline V gene. This record comes from a study of T cells expressing NK-cell markers. About the study: Seven sequenced donors out of eight were HCMV-seropositive, one seronegative. General study findings and limits: In several donors, dominant clonotypes made up about 25-60.1% of CD3+CD56-NKG2C+ cells. Dominant NKG2C+ clonotypes were found to form roughly 1.0-7.0% of CD8+ T cells in a handful of donors.

Reanalyzing the 5' RACE reads, TCRdb keeps one entry per CDR3 protein, without DNA. This table lists roughly 380,000 distinct CDR3 sequences. The V gene is TRBV4-2, the J gene TRBJ2-7; with no DNA, the TCRdb D assignment of TRBD2 cannot be verified. The clonotype was recovered from a man aged 18 to 70 in good health. The specimen sequenced was blood T cells: a sorted CD56 or NKG2C T cell subset, CD4+ or CD8+ T cells, or bulk PBMC T cells (not recorded which). The CDR3 spells CASSQEARGRTYEQYF.